These 20 T cell receptor beta chains originate from one sample sequenced in a study of T cells after yellow fever vaccination. TCRdb redid the calling of the 5' RACE reads with MiXCR, one entry per CDR3 protein. The profile shows 200,000 to 300,000 distinct CDR3 sequences, 10% to 15% of them singletons. The sequencing used CD4+ T cells sorted from PBMCs, collected 45 days after the yellow fever booster vaccination. These receptors came from a man aged 25 to 40 who received the YFV17D yellow fever vaccine.

This clonotype has more than one count but fewer than ten. The chain carries TRBV10-3 and TRBJ2-5; no clear D gene. From germline, CDR1 is ENHRY and CDR2 SYGVKD. CDR3 length: 14 residues. Trimming took off 0 bases at V and 5 bases at J, with 10 bases between the two ends. The CDR3 coding sequence is TGTGCCATCAGTGAGTCGACAATTGGGGAGACCCAGTACTTC. Protein: CAISESTIGETQYF.

This clonotype was counted a few times. V gene TRBV5-1 combines with J gene TRBJ2-1, with a possible D match to TRBD2 (6 bases). Germline CDR1 is SGHRS and CDR2 is YFSETQ. The CDR3 loop spans 17 amino acids. The V and J ends lost 0 bases and 1 base respectively, with 14 bases between them. The CDR3 DNA is TGCGCCAGCAGCTTGGTCGTGACTAGAGGGTCCTACAATGAGCAGTTCTTC. The encoded protein is CASSLVVTRGSYNEQFF. The complete variable domain, with remaining parts taken from reference TRBV5-1 and TRBJ2-1, reads KAGVTQTPRYLIKTRGQQVTLSCSPISGHRSVSWYQQTPGQGLQFLFEYFSETQRNKGNFPGRFSGRQFSNSRSEMNVSTLELGDSALYLCASSLVVTRGSYNEQFFGPGTRLTVL.

The chain carries TRBV5-1 and TRBJ2-3; 9 nucleotides line up with TRBD1. The CDR3 extends over 14 amino acids. CDR1 is SGHRS and CDR2 is YFSETQ in the germline V gene. The V segment lost 3 bases and the J segment 2 bases; nucleotides outside the gene matches: 1. Here the CDR3 reads CASSYRGPTDTQYF. CDR3 coding DNA: TGCGCCAGCAGCTACAGGGGGCCCACAGATACGCAGTATTTT. Complete variable domain (other parts from reference TRBV5-1 and TRBJ2-3): KAGVTQTPRYLIKTRGQQVTLSCSPISGHRSVSWYQQTPGQGLQFLFEYFSETQRNKGNFPGRFSGRQFSNSRSEMNVSTLELGDSALYLCASSYRGPTDTQYFGPGTRLTVL.

The chain uses TRBV29-1 and TRBJ2-5; 7 bases agree with TRBD1. With V trimmed by 4 bases and J by 1 base, 6 bases remained unmatched. The length of the CDR3 is 14 residues. Germline V gene sequence: CDR1 SQVTM, CDR2 ANQGSEA. CDR3 in DNA: TGCAGCGTTGCCGACGGGACAGCCCAAGAGACCCAGTACTTC. It yields the protein CSVADGTAQETQYF.

This chain connects TRBV7-8 to TRBJ1-2; D not resolved. CDR1 is SGHVS, CDR2 FQNEAQ, per germline. The length of the CDR3 is 13 residues. V shed 5 bases and J shed 0 bases, with 7 bases lying between them. The CDR3 sequence is CASSKGANYGYTF. Written as DNA, the CDR3 is TGTGCCAGCAGCAAAGGAGCTAACTATGGCTACACCTTC.

This clonotype was detected a few times. The CDR3 sequence: CSARDRRLAGYNEQFF. The CDR3 bases are TGCAGTGCTAGAGACCGCAGGCTAGCGGGGTACAATGAGCAGTTCTTC. The rearrangement joins TRBV20-1 to TRBJ2-1, with 9 bases identical to TRBD2. The CDR3 totals 16 residues. The germline V gene encodes CDR1 DFQATT and CDR2 SNEGSKA (reference sequence). V was clipped by 0 bases and J by 4 bases; unmatched bases: 7.

The chain employs TRBV7-2 and TRBJ2-1; D might be TRBD1 (5 bases). Trimming took off 0 bases at V and 4 bases at J, with 10 bases between the two ends. CDR1 and CDR2 (germline): SGHTA, FQGNSA. The CDR3 runs 15 residues. The CDR3 region is CASSLAGAGYNEQFF. CDR3 nucleotide sequence: TGTGCCAGCAGCTTAGCAGGGGCCGGGTACAATGAGCAGTTCTTC. Full variable domain (missing parts from reference TRBV7-2 and TRBJ2-1): GAGVSQSPSNKVTEKGKDVELRCDPISGHTALYWYRQSLGQGLEFLIYFQGNSAPDKSGLPSDRFSAERTGGSVSTLTIQRTQQEDSAVYLCASSLAGAGYNEQFFGPGTRLTVL.

Many counts were recorded for this clonotype. The gene calls are TRBV14 and TRBJ1-6, with D perhaps TRBD1 (6 bases). Trimming removed 1 base from V and 7 bases from J, with 11 bases in between. CDR3 length equals 15 residues. Germline V CDR1 and CDR2: SGHDN, FVKESK. Here the CDR3 DNA reads TGTGCCAGCAGCCAAGCTGACAGGAAGAATTCACCCCTCCACTTT. Residues: CASSQADRKNSPLHF.

This clonotype was picked up a small number of times. The chain uses TRBV20-1 and TRBJ2-3; 8 nucleotides line up with TRBD1. With 6 bases clipped from V and 7 bases from J, the junction kept 18 bases outside the gene matches. CDR1 is DFQATT and CDR2 is SNEGSKA in the germline V gene (reference sequence). This CDR3 has 16 amino acids. CDR3 in DNA: TGCAGTGCGGGGCCGCCAGGTGGACAGGGAGGTAATACGCAGTATTTT. Protein sequence: CSAGPPGGQGGNTQYF.

This chain joins TRBV18 and TRBJ2-3, with 8 positions matching TRBD1. Germline V gene lookup returns CDR1 KGHSH and CDR2 LQKENI. This CDR3 region has 14 residues. With V trimmed by 4 bases and J by 4 bases, 4 bases remained unmatched. CDR3 DNA: TGTGCCAGCTCACAGGACAGGGTCCCAGATACGCAGTATTTT. As protein: CASSQDRVPDTQYF.

This clonotype was counted between two and nine times. The V gene is TRBV23-1, the J gene TRBJ1-5; no reliable D call. TRBV23-1 is an ORF; its function is uncertain. The V gene lost 6 bases and the J gene lost 7 bases, with 13 bases spanning the gap. CDR3 size: 13 residues. CDR3 in amino acids: CASSPVGSQPQHF. CDR3 sequence (DNA): TGCGCCAGCAGCCCTGTTGGGAGCCAGCCCCAGCATTTT.

This chain joins TRBV7-2 and TRBJ2-1, with D perhaps assigned TRBD1 or TRBD2 (5 bases each). The CDR3 is made up of 14 amino acids. Germline-derived CDR1 and CDR2 are SGHTA and FQGNSA. The V gene lost 1 base and the J gene lost 5 bases, with 9 bases spanning the gap. CDR3 nucleotide sequence: TGTGCCAGCAGCTTAGGGGGGTTCGACAATGAGCAGTTCTTC. As protein: CASSLGGFDNEQFF.

This clonotype has only a few counts. The chain has TRBV20-1 and TRBJ1-5; tentatively, D is TRBD1 (5 bases). The germline V gene has CDR1 DFQATT and CDR2 SNEGSKA (reference sequence). The V and J ends lost 5 bases and 7 bases respectively, with 15 bases between them. The CDR3 is made up of 13 amino acids. For the CDR3, the DNA is TGCAGTGCTTTGGGGCCAGGCAGGCAGCCCCAGCATTTT. Protein product: CSALGPGRQPQHF.

J is TRBJ2-1 and V is TRBV7-9, with D perhaps TRBD2 (5 bases). Germline values: CDR1 SEHNR, CDR2 FQNEAQ (reference sequence). The CDR3 is 14 amino acids. V was trimmed by 5 bases and J by 7 bases, leaving 15 bases between them. CDR3 in DNA: TGTGCCAGCAGCCCCCCGACTATCAGGAATGAGCAGTTCTTC. Protein sequence: CASSPPTIRNEQFF.

The rearrangement uses TRBV20-1 and TRBJ2-3; D is undetermined. CDR1 DFQATT and CDR2 SNEGSKA come from the germline V gene (reference sequence). This CDR3 has 12 residues. V was shortened by 6 bases and J by 1 base, with 8 bases between the two germline ends. DNA for the CDR3: TGCAGTGCCCGAGGAGGCACAGATACGCAGTATTTT. It encodes CSARGGTDTQYF.

The chain joins TRBV6-2 or TRBV6-3 to TRBJ1-6, with 8 nucleotides matching TRBD1. The trim removed 5 bases at V and 8 bases at J, leaving 11 bases unmatched. The CDR3 runs 16 residues. Per germline, CDR1 MNHEY and CDR2 SVGEGT. Written as DNA, the CDR3 is TGTGCCAGCAGTCCGTCCCGGGACAGGATTGATTCACCCCTCCACTTT. Translating it yields CASSPSRDRIDSPLHF.

The rearrangement links TRBV29-1 to TRBJ2-3; perhaps D is TRBD1 or TRBD2 (5 bases each). The CDR3 is 16 amino acids. The V and J ends lost 5 bases and 2 bases respectively, with 20 bases between them. The V gene's germline CDR1 is SQVTM and CDR2 ANQGSEA. DNA for the CDR3: TGCAGCGTTCTCGGGACCCCGGGGCTCTCCACAGATACGCAGTATTTT. It codes for CSVLGTPGLSTDTQYF.

A few counts support this clonotype. The V call is TRBV5-1, the J call TRBJ2-7; the D is unclear. Trimming shortened V by 0 bases and J by 7 bases, and 5 bases separated the two germline ends. This CDR3 contains 11 residues. Germline CDR1 reads SGHRS; CDR2 reads YFSETQ. The CDR3 loop is CASSLGLEQYF. As DNA, the CDR3 is TGCGCCAGCAGCTTGGGGTTGGAGCAGTACTTC. The variable domain in full, completed from reference TRBV5-1 and TRBJ2-7, reads KAGVTQTPRYLIKTRGQQVTLSCSPISGHRSVSWYQQTPGQGLQFLFEYFSETQRNKGNFPGRFSGRQFSNSRSEMNVSTLELGDSALYLCASSLGLEQYFGPGTRLTVT.

This clonotype was found a few times. This chain links TRBV27 with TRBJ2-6, with D perhaps TRBD1 (6 bases). The germline V and J ends were trimmed by 3 bases and 2 bases, with 8 bases remaining between them. This CDR3 contains 15 residues. Germline V gene sequence: CDR1 MNHEY, CDR2 SMNVEV (reference sequence). CDR3 loop: CASSFYRAGANVLTF. CDR3 nucleotides: TGTGCCAGCAGTTTCTACAGGGCTGGGGCCAACGTCCTGACTTTC.

This clonotype occurred many times. The chain is built from TRBV28 and TRBJ2-7; D ambiguous. The CDR3 has 16 residues. The germline V and J ends were trimmed by 3 bases and 0 bases, with 15 bases remaining between them. CDR1 is MDHEN, CDR2 SYDVKM, per germline. CDR3 sequence reads: CASSFNPGRTSYEQYF. In DNA form, the CDR3 reads TGTGCCAGCAGTTTTAACCCCGGGCGGACCTCCTACGAGCAGTACTTC.